This T cell receptor beta chain was documented in a study of T cells after yellow fever vaccination. Study in general: Preparation of fractions with low cell numbers was performed using SMART-Seq v4 Ultra Low Input.

Making TCR cDNA involved 5'RACE template switching, which added UMIs and a universal primer site. One entry per CDR3 protein results from TCRdb running MiXCR on the 5' RACE reads. The table lists around 49,000 distinct CDR3 sequences, 6.8% of them singletons. This CDR3 is 16 amino acids long. V lost 5 bases and J lost 5; bases outside the gene matches: 8. Germline V gene lookup returns CDR1 SGHVS and CDR2 FNYEAQ. This clonotype was picked up many times. Here the sequenced sample was CD8+ T cells not binding an NS4B(214-222) dextramer, sorted from PBMCs, taken 45 days after the yellow fever booster vaccination. V gene TRBV7-6 combines with J gene TRBJ2-1; 11 nucleotides line up with TRBD2. This sequence originates from a man younger than 40 who received the YFV17D yellow fever vaccine. This chain's CDR3 is CASSRNSGRVNNEQFF. The CDR3 DNA reads as TGTGCCAGCAGCCGGAATAGCGGGAGGGTGAACAATGAGCAGTTCTTC.